The subject of this entry is one T cell receptor (beta chain). Its antigen is undetermined. This sample stems from a study of T cell responses to AZD1222 COVID-19 vaccine. Clones were sequenced by immunoSEQ multiplex PCR, and TCRdb holds only the in-frame ones, with some missing. This repertoire shows 140,000 to 150,000 clones, roughly 90% found once; its top ten account for 5.4%. Study-wide results and caveats: Two AZD1222 doses significantly raised spike-specific TCR breadth and depth over controls. Regions 160-218 and 743-854 dominated among vaccine-associated CD4 TCRs spanning spike. Donor demographics were predominantly white British with a female majority; clonal diversity may be underestimated. Scientists sampled the repertoires only once the peak T cell response had passed.

The CDR3 sequence is 14 residues long. Germline V gives CDR1 MNHEY, CDR2 SVGEGT. J lost 3 bases, V lost 6 bases, and 4 bases had no gene match. The source of this sequence is an adult who received the MenACWY meningococcal vaccine as a control. The chain employs TRBV6-2 or TRBV6-3 and TRBJ2-1, with TRBD2 matching 8 bases. Specimen: peripheral blood, collected 28 days after the second dose of the MenACWY control vaccine. The CDR3 sequence: CASSPGLDYNEQFF. DNA of the CDR3: TGTGCCAGCAGCCCGGGACTAGACTACAATGAGCAGTTCTTC.